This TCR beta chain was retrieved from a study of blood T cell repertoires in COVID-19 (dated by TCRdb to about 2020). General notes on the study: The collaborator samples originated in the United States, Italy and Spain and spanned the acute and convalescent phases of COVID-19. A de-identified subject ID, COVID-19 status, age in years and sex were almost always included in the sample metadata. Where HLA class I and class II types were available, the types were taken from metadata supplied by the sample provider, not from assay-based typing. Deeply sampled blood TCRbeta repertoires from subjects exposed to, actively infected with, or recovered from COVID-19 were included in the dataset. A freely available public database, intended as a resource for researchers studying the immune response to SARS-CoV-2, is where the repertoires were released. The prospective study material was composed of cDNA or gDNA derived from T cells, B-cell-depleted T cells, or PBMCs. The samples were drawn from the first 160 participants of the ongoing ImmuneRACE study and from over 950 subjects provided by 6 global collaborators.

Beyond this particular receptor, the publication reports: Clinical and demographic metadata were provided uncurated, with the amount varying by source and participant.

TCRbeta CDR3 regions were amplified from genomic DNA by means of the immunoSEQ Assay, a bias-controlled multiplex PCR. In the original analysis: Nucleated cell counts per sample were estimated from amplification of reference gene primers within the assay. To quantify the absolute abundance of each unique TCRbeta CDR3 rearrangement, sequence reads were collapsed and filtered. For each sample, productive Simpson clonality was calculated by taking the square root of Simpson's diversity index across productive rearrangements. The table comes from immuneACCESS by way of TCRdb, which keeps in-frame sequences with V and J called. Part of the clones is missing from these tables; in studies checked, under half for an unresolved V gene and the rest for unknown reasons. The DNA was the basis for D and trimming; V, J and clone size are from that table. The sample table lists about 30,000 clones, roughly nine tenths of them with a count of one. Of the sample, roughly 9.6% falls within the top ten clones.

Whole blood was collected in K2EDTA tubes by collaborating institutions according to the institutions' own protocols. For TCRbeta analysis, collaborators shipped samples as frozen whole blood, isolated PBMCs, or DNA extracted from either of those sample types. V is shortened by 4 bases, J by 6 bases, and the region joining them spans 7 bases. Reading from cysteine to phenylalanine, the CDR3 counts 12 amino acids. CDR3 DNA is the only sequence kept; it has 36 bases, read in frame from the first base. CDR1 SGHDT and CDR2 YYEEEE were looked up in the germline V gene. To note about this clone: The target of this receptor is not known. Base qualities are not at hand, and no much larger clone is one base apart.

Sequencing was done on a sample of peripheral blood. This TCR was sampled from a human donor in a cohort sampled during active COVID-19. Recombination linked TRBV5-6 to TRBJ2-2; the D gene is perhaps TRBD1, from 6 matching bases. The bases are TGTGCCAGCAGCGGACAGCCCGGGGAGCTGTTTTTT. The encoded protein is CASSGQPGELFF.